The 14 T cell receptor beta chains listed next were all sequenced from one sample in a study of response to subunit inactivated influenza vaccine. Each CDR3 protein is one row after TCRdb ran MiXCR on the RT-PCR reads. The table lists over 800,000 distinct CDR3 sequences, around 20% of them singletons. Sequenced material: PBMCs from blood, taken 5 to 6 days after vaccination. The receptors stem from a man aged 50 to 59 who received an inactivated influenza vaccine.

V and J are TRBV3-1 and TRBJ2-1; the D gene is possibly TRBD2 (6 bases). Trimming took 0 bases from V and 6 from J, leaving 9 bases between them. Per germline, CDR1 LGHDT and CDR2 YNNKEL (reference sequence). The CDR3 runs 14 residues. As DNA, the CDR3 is TGTGCCAGCAGCCAAGATCTAGCGATCAATGAGCAGTTCTTC. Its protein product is CASSQDLAINEQFF.

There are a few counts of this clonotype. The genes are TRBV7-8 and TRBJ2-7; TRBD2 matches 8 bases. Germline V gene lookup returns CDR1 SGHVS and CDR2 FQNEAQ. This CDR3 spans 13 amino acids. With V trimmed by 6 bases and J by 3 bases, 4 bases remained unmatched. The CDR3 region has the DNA TGTGCCAGCAGATTCAGCGGGAGCTACGAGCAGTACTTC. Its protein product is CASRFSGSYEQYF.

The CDR3: CASRRSTGGVPYEQYF. CDR3 DNA: TGTGCCAGCAGACGGTCGACAGGGGGGGTCCCCTACGAGCAGTACTTC. This rearrangement joins TRBV6-1 to TRBJ2-7, with 9 bases fitting TRBD1. From germline, CDR1 is MNHNS and CDR2 SASEGT. Trimming removed 6 bases from V and 2 bases from J; junction bases left unmatched: 11. The CDR3 has 16 residues.

DNA for the CDR3: TGTGCCACCAGCGATGGTATCCGGGACTATACTAGCAGAGCCTACAATGAGCAGTTCTTC. Translating gives CATSDGIRDYTSRAYNEQFF. V gene TRBV24-1 combines with J gene TRBJ2-1, with 7 nucleotides matching TRBD2. V shed 7 bases and J 2 bases; nucleotides not matched to a gene: 22. The CDR3 consists of 20 residues. Germline CDR1 and CDR2: KGHDR and SFDVKD.

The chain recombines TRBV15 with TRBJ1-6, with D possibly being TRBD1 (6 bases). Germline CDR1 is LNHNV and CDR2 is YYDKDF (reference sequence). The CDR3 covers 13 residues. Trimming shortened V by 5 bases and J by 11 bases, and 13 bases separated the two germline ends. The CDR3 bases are TGTGCCACCAGCCCGGACAGACTAACACCCCTCCACTTT. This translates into CATSPDRLTPLHF.

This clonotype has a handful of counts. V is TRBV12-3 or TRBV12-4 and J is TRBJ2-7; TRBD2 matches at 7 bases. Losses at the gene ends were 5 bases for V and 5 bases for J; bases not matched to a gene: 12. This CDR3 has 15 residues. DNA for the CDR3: TGTGCCAGCAGTCTCCCCGTGGGCGGGAGACACGAGCAGTACTTC. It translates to CASSLPVGGRHEQYF.

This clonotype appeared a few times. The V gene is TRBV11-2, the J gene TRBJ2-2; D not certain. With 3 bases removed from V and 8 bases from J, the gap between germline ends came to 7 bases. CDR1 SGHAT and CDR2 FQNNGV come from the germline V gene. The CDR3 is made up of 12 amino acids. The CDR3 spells CASSFLQGELFF. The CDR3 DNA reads TGTGCCAGCAGCTTCCTCCAAGGGGAGCTGTTTTTT.

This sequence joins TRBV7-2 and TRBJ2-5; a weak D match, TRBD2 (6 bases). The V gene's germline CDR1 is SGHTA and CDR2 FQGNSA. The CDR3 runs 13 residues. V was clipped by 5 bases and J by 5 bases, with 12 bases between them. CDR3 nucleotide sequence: TGTGCCAGCAGCGCGGGACTTCGGGAGACCCAGTACTTC. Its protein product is CASSAGLRETQYF.

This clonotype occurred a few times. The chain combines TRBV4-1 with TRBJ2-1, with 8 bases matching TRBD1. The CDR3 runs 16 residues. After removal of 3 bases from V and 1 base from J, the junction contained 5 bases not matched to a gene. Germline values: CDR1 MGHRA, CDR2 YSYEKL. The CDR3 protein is CASSHFTGGSYNEQFF. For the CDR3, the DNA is TGCGCCAGCAGCCATTTCACAGGGGGTTCCTACAATGAGCAGTTCTTC.

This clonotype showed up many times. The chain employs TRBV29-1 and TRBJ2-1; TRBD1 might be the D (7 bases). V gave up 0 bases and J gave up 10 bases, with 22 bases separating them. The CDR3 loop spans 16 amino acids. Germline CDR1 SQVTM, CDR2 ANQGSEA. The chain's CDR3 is CSVEDPGGGRLGEQFF. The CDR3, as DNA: TGCAGCGTTGAAGATCCTGGAGGGGGCAGATTAGGGGAGCAGTTCTTC.

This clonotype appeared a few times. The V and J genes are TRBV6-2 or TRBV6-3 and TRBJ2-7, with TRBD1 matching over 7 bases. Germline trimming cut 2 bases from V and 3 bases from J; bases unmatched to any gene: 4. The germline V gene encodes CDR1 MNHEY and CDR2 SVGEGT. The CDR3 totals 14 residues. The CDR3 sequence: CASSYDRAFYEQYF. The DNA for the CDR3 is TGTGCCAGCAGTTACGACAGGGCCTTCTACGAGCAGTACTTC.

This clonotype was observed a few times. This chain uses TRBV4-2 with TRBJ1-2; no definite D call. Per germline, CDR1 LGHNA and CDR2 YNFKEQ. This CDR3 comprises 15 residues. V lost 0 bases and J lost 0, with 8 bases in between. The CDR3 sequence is CASSQDLASNYGYTF. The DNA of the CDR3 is TGTGCCAGCAGCCAAGATCTGGCTTCTAACTATGGCTACACCTTC.

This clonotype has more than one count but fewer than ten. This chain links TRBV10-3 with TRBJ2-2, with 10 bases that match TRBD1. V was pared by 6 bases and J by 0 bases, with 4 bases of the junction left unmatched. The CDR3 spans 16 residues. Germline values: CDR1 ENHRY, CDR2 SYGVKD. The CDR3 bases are TGTGCCATCAGACCGGGACAGGGGCCGAACACCGGGGAGCTGTTTTTT. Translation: CAIRPGQGPNTGELFF.

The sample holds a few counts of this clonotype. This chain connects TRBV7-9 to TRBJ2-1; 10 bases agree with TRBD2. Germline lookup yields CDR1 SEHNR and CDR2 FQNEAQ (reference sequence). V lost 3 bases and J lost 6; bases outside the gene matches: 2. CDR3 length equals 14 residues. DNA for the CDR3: TGTGCCAGCAGCTTTGGGACTAGCGCCAATGAGCAGTTCTTC. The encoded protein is CASSFGTSANEQFF.